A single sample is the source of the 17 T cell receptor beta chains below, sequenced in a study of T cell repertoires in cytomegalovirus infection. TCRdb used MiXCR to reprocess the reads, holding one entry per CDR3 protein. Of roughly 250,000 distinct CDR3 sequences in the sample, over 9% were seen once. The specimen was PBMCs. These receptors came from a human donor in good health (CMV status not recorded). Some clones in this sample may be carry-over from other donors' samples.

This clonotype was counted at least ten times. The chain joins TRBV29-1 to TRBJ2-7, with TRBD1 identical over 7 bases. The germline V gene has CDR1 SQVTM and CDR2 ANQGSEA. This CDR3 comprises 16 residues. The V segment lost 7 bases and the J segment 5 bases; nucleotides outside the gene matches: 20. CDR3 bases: TGCAGCGCTGGAAACCGCTTTACAGGGGCCAAAGACGAGCAGTACTTC. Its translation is CSAGNRFTGAKDEQYF.

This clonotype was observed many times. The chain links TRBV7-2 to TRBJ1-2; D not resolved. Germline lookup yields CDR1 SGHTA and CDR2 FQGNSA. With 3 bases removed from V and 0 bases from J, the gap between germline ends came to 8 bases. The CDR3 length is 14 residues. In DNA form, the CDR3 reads TGTGCCAGCAGCTTCCGGAAAACTAACTATGGCTACACCTTC. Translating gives CASSFRKTNYGYTF.

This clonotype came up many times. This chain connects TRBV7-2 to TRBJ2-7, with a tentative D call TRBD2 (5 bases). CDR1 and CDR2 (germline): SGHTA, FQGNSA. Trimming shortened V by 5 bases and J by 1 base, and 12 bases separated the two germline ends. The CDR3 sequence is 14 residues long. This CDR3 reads CASSPYRGSYEQYF. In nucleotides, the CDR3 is TGTGCCAGCAGCCCATACCGGGGTTCCTACGAGCAGTACTTC.

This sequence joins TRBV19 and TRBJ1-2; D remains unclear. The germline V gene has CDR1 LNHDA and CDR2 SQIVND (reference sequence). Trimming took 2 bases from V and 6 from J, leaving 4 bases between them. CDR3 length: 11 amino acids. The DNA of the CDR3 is TGTGCCAGTAGTATACTTCATGGCTACACCTTC. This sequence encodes CASSILHGYTF.

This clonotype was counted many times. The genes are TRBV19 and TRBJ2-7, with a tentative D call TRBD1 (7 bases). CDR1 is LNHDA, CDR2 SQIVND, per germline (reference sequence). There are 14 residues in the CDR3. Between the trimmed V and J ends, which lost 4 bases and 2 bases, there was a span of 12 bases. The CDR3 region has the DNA TGTGCCAGTAGTAAACCAGGGGGGCCCTACGAGCAGTACTTC. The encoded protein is CASSKPGGPYEQYF.

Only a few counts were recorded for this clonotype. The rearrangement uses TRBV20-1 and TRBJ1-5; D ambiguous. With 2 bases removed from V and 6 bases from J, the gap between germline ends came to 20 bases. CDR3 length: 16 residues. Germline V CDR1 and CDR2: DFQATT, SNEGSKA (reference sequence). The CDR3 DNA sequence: TGCAGTGCTAGATCCGATTCTTGGGCCTCGGGTCAGCCCCAGCATTTT. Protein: CSARSDSWASGQPQHF.

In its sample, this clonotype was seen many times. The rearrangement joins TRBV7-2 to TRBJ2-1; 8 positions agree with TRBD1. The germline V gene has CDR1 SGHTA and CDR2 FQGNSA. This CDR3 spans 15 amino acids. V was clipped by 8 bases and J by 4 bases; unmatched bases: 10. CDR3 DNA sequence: TGTGCCAGCGGCAACCAGGGGGCAGGGTACAATGAGCAGTTCTTC. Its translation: CASGNQGAGYNEQFF. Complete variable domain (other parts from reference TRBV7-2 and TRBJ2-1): GAGVSQSPSNKVTEKGKDVELRCDPISGHTALYWYRQSLGQGLEFLIYFQGNSAPDKSGLPSDRFSAERTGGSVSTLTIQRTQQEDSAVYLCASGNQGAGYNEQFFGPGTRLTVL.

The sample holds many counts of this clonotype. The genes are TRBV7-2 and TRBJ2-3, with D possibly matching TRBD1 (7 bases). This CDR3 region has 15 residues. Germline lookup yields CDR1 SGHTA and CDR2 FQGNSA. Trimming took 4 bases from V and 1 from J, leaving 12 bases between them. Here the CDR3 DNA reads TGTGCCAGCAGCTCAGGGGGGAGAGGCACAGATACGCAGTATTTT. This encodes CASSSGGRGTDTQYF.

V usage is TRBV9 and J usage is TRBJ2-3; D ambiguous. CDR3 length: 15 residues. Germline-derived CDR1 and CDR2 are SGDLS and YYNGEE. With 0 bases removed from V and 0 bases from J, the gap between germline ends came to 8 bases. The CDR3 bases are TGTGCCAGCAGCGTAGGGATGGACAGCACAGATACGCAGTATTTT. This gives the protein CASSVGMDSTDTQYF.

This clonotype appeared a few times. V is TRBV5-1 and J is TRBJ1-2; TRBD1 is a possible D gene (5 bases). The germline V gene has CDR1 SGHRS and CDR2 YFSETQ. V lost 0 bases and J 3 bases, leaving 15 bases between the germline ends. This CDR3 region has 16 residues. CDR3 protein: CASSLAETRGYYGYTF. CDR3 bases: TGCGCCAGCAGCTTGGCCGAGACAAGGGGTTACTATGGCTACACCTTC.

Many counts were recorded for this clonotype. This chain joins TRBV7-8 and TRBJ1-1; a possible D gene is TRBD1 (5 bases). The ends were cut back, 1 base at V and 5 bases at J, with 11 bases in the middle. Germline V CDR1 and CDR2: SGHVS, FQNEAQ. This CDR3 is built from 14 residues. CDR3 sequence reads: CASSLVRVGTEAFF. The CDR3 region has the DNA TGTGCCAGCAGCTTAGTCAGGGTAGGGACTGAAGCTTTCTTT. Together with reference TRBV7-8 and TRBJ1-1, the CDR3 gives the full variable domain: GAGVSQSPRYKVAKRGQDVALRCDPISGHVSLFWYQQALGQGPEFLTYFQNEAQLDKSGLPSDRFFAERPEGSVSTLKIQRTQQEDSAVYLCASSLVRVGTEAFFGQGTRLTVV.

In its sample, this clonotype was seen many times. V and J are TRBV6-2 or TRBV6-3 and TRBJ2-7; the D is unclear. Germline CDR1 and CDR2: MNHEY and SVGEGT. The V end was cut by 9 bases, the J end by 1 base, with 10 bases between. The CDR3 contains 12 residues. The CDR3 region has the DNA TGTGCCAGTACGGACCCTTCCTACGAGCAGTACTTC. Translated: CASTDPSYEQYF.

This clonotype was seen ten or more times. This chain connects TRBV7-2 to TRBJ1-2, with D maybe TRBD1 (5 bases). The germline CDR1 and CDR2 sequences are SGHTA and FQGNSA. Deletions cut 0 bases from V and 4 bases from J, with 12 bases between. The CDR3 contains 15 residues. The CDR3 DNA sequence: TGTGCCAGCAGCTTAGCTTGGGGCAGATCCTATGGCTACACCTTC. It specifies CASSLAWGRSYGYTF.

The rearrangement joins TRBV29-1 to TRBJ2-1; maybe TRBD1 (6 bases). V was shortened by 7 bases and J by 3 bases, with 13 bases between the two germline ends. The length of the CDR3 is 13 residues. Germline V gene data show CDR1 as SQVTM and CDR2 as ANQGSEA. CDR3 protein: CSAQSDSYNEQFF. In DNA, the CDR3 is TGCAGCGCTCAATCGGACAGCTACAATGAGCAGTTCTTC.

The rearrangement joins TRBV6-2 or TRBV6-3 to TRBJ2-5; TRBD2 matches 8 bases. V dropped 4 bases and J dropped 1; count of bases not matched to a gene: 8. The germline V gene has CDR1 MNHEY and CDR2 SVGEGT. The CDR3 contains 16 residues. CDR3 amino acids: CASSFGSGGVQETQYF. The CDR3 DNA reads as TGTGCCAGCAGTTTTGGGAGCGGGGGTGTCCAAGAGACCCAGTACTTC.

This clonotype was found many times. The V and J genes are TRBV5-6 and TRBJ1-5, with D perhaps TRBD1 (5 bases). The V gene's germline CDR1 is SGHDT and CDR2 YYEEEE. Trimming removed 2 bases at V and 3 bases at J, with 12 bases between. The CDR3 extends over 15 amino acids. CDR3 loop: CASSFGGAPNQPQHF. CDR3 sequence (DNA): TGTGCCAGCAGCTTTGGCGGGGCCCCCAATCAGCCCCAGCATTTT.

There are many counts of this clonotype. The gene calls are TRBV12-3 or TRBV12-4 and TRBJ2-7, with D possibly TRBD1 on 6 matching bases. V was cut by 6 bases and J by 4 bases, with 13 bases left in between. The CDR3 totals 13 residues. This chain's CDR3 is CASRRTASYEQYF. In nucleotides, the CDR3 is TGTGCCAGCAGGCGGACAGCCTCTTACGAGCAGTACTTC.